These 3 T cell receptor beta chains were sequenced from one sample in a study of blood T cells in healthy people across ages. The use of a sample-barcoded 5' primer and a J-beta primer mix characterized a second PCR of about 7 to 12 cycles. MiXCR, run by TCRdb on the 5' RACE reads, gives a single entry per CDR3 protein. The sample comprises 1,800,000 or so distinct CDR3 sequences, roughly two fifths of which are singletons, and approximately 22% rests with the top ten. The specimen sequenced was blood. Receptors originate from a human donor in good health.

A few counts support this clonotype. At one of its ends the junction is not consistent with the germline gene, which may arise from a read error. V is TRBV20-1 and J is TRBJ1-2; TRBD1 is a possible D gene (6 bases). The CDR3 is made up of 14 amino acids. The germline V gene has CDR1 DFQATT and CDR2 SNEGSKA (reference sequence). The CDR3 coding sequence is TGCAGTGCTACCCTACGCTGGACAGACTATGGCTGCACCTTC. Translation gives CSATLRWTDYGCTF.

This rearrangement joins TRBV9 to TRBJ1-1, with D tentatively TRBD1 (6 bases). CDR3 length: 17 residues. CDR1 and CDR2 from the germline V gene are SGDLS and YYNGEE. V lost 0 bases and J 7 bases, leaving 22 bases between the germline ends. The CDR3 region is CASSVALTGGGLGEAFF. In DNA, the CDR3 is TGTGCCAGCAGCGTAGCCCTCACTGGGGGCGGACTTGGTGAAGCTTTCTTT. The full variable domain, completed using reference TRBV9 and TRBJ1-1, is DSGVTQTPKHLITATGQRVTLRCSPRSGDLSVYWYQQSLDQGLQFLIQYYNGEERAKGNILERFSAQQFPDLHSELNLSSLELGDSALYFCASSVALTGGGLGEAFFGQGTRLTVV.

CDR3 protein: CASSYSGGGAQYF. The CDR3 coding sequence is TGTGCCAGCAGTTACTCTGGCGGGGGGGCCCAGTACTTC. The chain is built from TRBV6-5 and TRBJ2-5; the match to TRBD2 covers 9 bases. The CDR3 spans 13 residues. Looked up from germline, CDR1 is MNHEY and CDR2 is SVGAGI. The J segment lost 9 bases and the V segment lost 0 bases, leaving 2 bases of the junction unmatched.